This paragraph reports one TCR beta chain. The data originate from a study of control samples from healthy donors and cancer patients. Trimming removed 8 bases at V and 5 bases at J, with 12 bases between. This CDR3 region has 12 residues. Repertoires were generated with immunoSEQ multiplex PCR, while TCRdb's copy carries only in-frame clones and drops some. Here the sample spans 75,000 to 95,000 clones, roughly 88% being singletons. This chain uses TRBV12-3 or TRBV12-4 with TRBJ2-5, with D perhaps TRBD2 (5 bases). The clonotype originates from a woman between 50 and 59 years old in good health. The sequenced material came from blood. The CDR3 DNA follows: TGTGCCAGCGGACTCTCCCTGGAGACCCAGTACTTC. It encodes CASGLSLETQYF.